The 22 T cell receptor beta chains below were found in one sample sequenced in a study of T cell repertoires in cytomegalovirus infection. TCRdb re-called the reads through MiXCR, storing one row per CDR3 protein. The table records more than 400,000 distinct CDR3 sequences, 26% of them present only once. Sequencing was performed on PBMCs. All receptors derive from a human donor in good health (CMV status not recorded). Some clones in this sample may be carry-over from other donors' samples.

The chain recombines TRBV10-3 with TRBJ2-7; 12 nucleotides line up with TRBD1. From germline, CDR1 is ENHRY and CDR2 SYGVKD. Trimming cost V 10 bases and J 5 bases; bases outside gene matches: 6. The CDR3 is 13 amino acids. The CDR3, as DNA: TGTGCCACGCAGAGGGACAGGGGGCACGAGCAGTACGTC. Amino acid sequence: CATQRDRGHEQYV.

The genes are TRBV3-1 and TRBJ1-3; D gene uncertain. The CDR3 has 15 amino acids. Germline V lookup: CDR1 LGHDT, CDR2 YNNKEL (reference sequence). V lost 0 bases to trimming and J lost 4 bases, with 10 bases between them. The DNA of the CDR3 is TGTGCCAGCAGCCAAGACCTCGTTCGGGGAAACACCATATATTTT. Encoded protein: CASSQDLVRGNTIYF.

In its sample, this clonotype was seen a few times. V is TRBV10-3 and J is TRBJ2-3, with D tentatively TRBD2 (6 bases). There are 13 residues in the CDR3. Germline V lookup: CDR1 ENHRY, CDR2 SYGVKD. V was pared by 4 bases and J by 6 bases, with 11 bases between. In DNA, the CDR3 is TGTGCCATCAGTGGAGCGGGCTCGGATACGCAGTATTTT. The encoded protein is CAISGAGSDTQYF.

This clonotype came up many times. V and J are TRBV7-2 and TRBJ2-3, with D possibly being TRBD2 (6 bases). Germline V lookup: CDR1 SGHTA, CDR2 FQGNSA. There are 13 residues in the CDR3. Trimming removed 1 base from V and 6 bases from J, with 8 bases in between. The CDR3 region is CASSLVGRDTQYF. CDR3 nucleotides: TGTGCCAGCAGCTTAGTGGGGAGGGATACGCAGTATTTT.

The rearrangement links TRBV11-2 to TRBJ2-7, with D possibly matching TRBD1 (5 bases). The germline V gene has CDR1 SGHAT and CDR2 FQNNGV. This CDR3 spans 16 amino acids. V was trimmed by 2 bases and J by 2 bases, leaving 16 bases between them. The CDR3 loop reads CASSLTAGRSPYEQYV. CDR3 nucleotide sequence: TGTGCCAGCAGCTTAACGGCAGGGCGATCGCCCTACGAGCAGTACGTC.

The gene calls are TRBV7-2 and TRBJ2-3; the match to TRBD2 covers 7 bases. The CDR3 has 12 residues. Germline V gene lookup returns CDR1 SGHTA and CDR2 FQGNSA. V shed 6 bases and J 13 bases; nucleotides not matched to a gene: 10. The CDR3 here is CASRPTSEVKYF. DNA of the CDR3: TGTGCCAGCAGGCCTACTAGCGAGGTTAAGTATTTT.

This chain uses TRBV14 with TRBJ1-1, with 9 bases fitting TRBD1. V dropped 2 bases and J dropped 10; count of bases not matched to a gene: 8. The CDR3 spans 14 residues. Germline-derived CDR1 and CDR2 are SGHDN and FVKESK. The CDR3 is CASSQTGTGFGAFF. CDR3 coding DNA: TGTGCCAGCAGCCAAACCGGGACAGGGTTCGGAGCTTTCTTT. Combining the CDR3 with reference TRBV14 and TRBJ1-1 gives the whole variable domain EAGVTQFPSHSVIEKGQTVTLRCDPISGHDNLYWYRRVMGKEIKFLLHFVKESKQDESGMPNNRFLAERTGGTYSTLKVQPAELEDSGVYFCASSQTGTGFGAFFGQGTRLTVV.

This chain's CDR3 is CASSVGGPYEQYV. CDR3 DNA sequence: TGTGCCAGCAGCGTGGGAGGGCCCTACGAGCAGTACGTC. The J gene is TRBJ2-7, the V gene TRBV7-9; 7 nucleotides agree with TRBD2. V shed 5 bases, J shed 2 bases, and the junction held 3 bases outside the gene matches. This CDR3 has 13 amino acids. The germline V gene has CDR1 SEHNR and CDR2 FQNEAQ (reference sequence).

This clonotype was detected only a few times. The chain uses TRBV12-3 or TRBV12-4 and TRBJ2-1, with 16 bases identical to TRBD2. J was trimmed by 8 bases and V by 6 bases; bases with no gene match: 7. The CDR3 contains 16 residues. CDR3 sequence reads: CASRGGTSGRVDEQFF. In nucleotides, the CDR3 is TGTGCCAGCAGGGGGGGGACTAGCGGGAGGGTCGATGAGCAGTTCTTC.

In regard to this clonotype: A much more abundant neighbour one base away suggests this may be a read error. The chain couples TRBV4-3 to TRBJ2-2; possible D gene TRBD2, 6 bases. Germline V gene data show CDR1 as LGHNA and CDR2 as YSLEER. This CDR3 comprises 14 residues. Here the CDR3 reads CASSQRLDTGELYF. CDR3 nucleotides: TGCGCCAGCAGCCAAAGACTAGACACCGGGGAGCTGTATTTT.

J is TRBJ1-4 and V is TRBV27; no clear D. Germline assignment: CDR1 MNHEY and CDR2 SMNVEV (reference sequence). The CDR3 covers 16 residues. The V and J ends lost 4 bases and 3 bases respectively, with 15 bases between them. CDR3 sequence reads: CASSSGGILANEKLFF. The CDR3 DNA reads as TGTGCCAGCAGTTCGGGAGGCATCTTGGCTAATGAAAAACTGTTTTTT.

The sample holds many counts of this clonotype. The J gene is TRBJ2-2, the V gene TRBV7-8, with 9 bases fitting TRBD1. V trimming: 0 bases; J trimming: 5 bases; junction bases outside the gene matches: 1. The germline gives CDR1 SGHVS, CDR2 FQNEAQ. This CDR3 is built from 15 residues. In nucleotides, the CDR3 is TGTGCCAGCAGCTTAGCGGACAGGGGAACCGGGGAGCTGTTTTTT. It translates to CASSLADRGTGELFF.

The CDR3: CASSGGGAPGYGYTF. CDR3 DNA: TGTGCCAGCAGCGGGGGGGGGGCGCCTGGCTATGGCTACACCTTC. The genes are TRBV7-2 and TRBJ1-2; D perhaps matches TRBD1 (6 bases). Germline V gives CDR1 SGHTA, CDR2 FQGNSA. The V gene lost 5 bases and the J gene lost 4 bases, with 17 bases spanning the gap. The CDR3 loop spans 15 amino acids.

This clonotype was found many times. The J gene is TRBJ1-1, the V gene TRBV12-3 or TRBV12-4, with 9 bases fitting TRBD1. J lost 0 bases, V lost 4 bases, and 9 bases had no gene match. The CDR3 is 17 amino acids. CDR3 amino acids: CASSSPTRDRVNTEAFF. CDR3 bases: TGTGCCAGCAGTTCCCCCACCCGGGACAGGGTGAACACTGAAGCTTTCTTT.

This rearrangement joins TRBV9 to TRBJ2-7; 10 bases line up with TRBD2. Germline lookup yields CDR1 SGDLS and CDR2 YYNGEE. V was pared by 3 bases and J by 6 bases, with 6 bases of the junction left unmatched. The CDR3 length is 14 residues. CDR3 sequence reads: CASSDVAGGSEQYF. The CDR3 region has the DNA TGTGCCAGCAGCGATGTAGCGGGAGGCTCCGAGCAGTACTTC.

This clonotype came up many times. V is TRBV7-9 and J is TRBJ2-7, with no clear D. Trimming removed 4 bases at V and 0 bases at J, with 16 bases between. CDR1 SEHNR and CDR2 FQNEAQ come from the germline V gene (reference sequence). The CDR3 sequence is 16 residues long. CDR3 sequence reads: CASSWAWPPVSYEQYF. The CDR3 bases are TGTGCCAGCAGCTGGGCGTGGCCTCCCGTCTCCTACGAGCAGTACTTC.

This chain links TRBV5-1 with TRBJ1-1; D gene ambiguous. The CDR3 length is 16 residues. Germline V gene lookup returns CDR1 SGHRS and CDR2 YFSETQ. V was cut by 8 bases and J by 1 base, with 21 bases left in between. CDR3 in amino acids: CASSWVRALGNTEAFF. As DNA, the CDR3 is TGCGCCAGTTCCTGGGTCCGGGCCCTCGGGAACACTGAAGCTTTCTTT.

V is TRBV28 and J is TRBJ2-5; D not resolved. V lost 4 bases and J 0 bases, leaving 15 bases between the germline ends. From germline, CDR1 is MDHEN and CDR2 SYDVKM. The CDR3 consists of 16 residues. CDR3 coding DNA: TGTGCCAGCAGTTCCCGCGGAATAAGGTACCAAGAGACCCAGTACTTC. Translation gives CASSSRGIRYQETQYF.

This clonotype was recorded many times. The rearrangement joins TRBV28 to TRBJ2-1; unclear D gene. The germline gives CDR1 MDHEN, CDR2 SYDVKM. The CDR3 consists of 11 residues. V lost 4 bases to trimming and J lost 7 bases, with 5 bases between them. CDR3 sequence: CASSSRNEQFF. CDR3 nucleotide sequence: TGTGCCAGCAGTTCCCGTAATGAGCAGTTCTTC.

This clonotype was detected many times. The rearrangement joins TRBV7-2 to TRBJ2-1; D tentatively reads TRBD1 or TRBD2 (5 bases each). The CDR3 covers 13 residues. V lost 5 bases to trimming and J lost 8 bases, with 13 bases between them. CDR1 is SGHTA and CDR2 is FQGNSA in the germline V gene. The chain's CDR3 is CASSRAMGDEQFF. The CDR3 DNA sequence: TGTGCCAGCAGCCGGGCGATGGGGGATGAGCAGTTCTTC.

In its sample, this clonotype was seen many times. V gene TRBV7-2 combines with J gene TRBJ2-5; 10 nucleotides line up with TRBD2. This CDR3 contains 16 residues. The ends lost 1 base at V and 4 bases at J; junction bases unmatched: 6. Germline V gives CDR1 SGHTA, CDR2 FQGNSA. DNA for the CDR3: TGTGCCAGCAGCTTAGTTCCTAGCGGGAGTATAGAGACCCAGTACTTC. Its translation is CASSLVPSGSIETQYF.

This clonotype was seen only a few times. This chain links TRBV29-1 with TRBJ2-1; 7 bases line up with TRBD2. The CDR3 has 15 amino acids. V lost 6 bases to trimming and J lost 0 bases; unmatched junction nucleotides: 8. Germline lookup yields CDR1 SQVTM and CDR2 ANQGSEA. The CDR3 is CSVQLAPSSYNEQFF. In DNA form, the CDR3 reads TGCAGCGTCCAACTAGCGCCGAGCTCCTACAATGAGCAGTTCTTC.